This T cell receptor beta chain emerged from a study of control samples from healthy donors and cancer patients. CDR1 MDHEN and CDR2 SYDVKM come from the germline V gene. CDR3 length: 14 residues. The V and J ends lost 5 bases and 6 bases respectively, with 17 bases between them. TCRdb keeps only in-frame clones here, not all; method: immunoSEQ multiplex PCR. This sample has about 50,000 clones; about nine tenths occur once, and the top ten carry roughly 43%. The chain employs TRBV28 and TRBJ2-7, with unresolved D. The sequenced material came from PBMCs. The clonotype comes from a man aged 50 to 60 with head and neck cancer. The CDR3 sequence: CASSIQLPRGEQYF. In DNA form, the CDR3 reads TGTGCCAGCAGTATACAGCTACCCCGAGGCGAGCAGTACTTC.